This T cell receptor beta chain was identified in a study of OX40 agonist ivuxolimab in advanced cancers. Produced via immunoSEQ multiplex PCR; TCRdb's table is partial and in-frame only. Of around 95,000 clones detected, around 91% appear once; the ten largest clones hold around 0.15%. Germline loops: CDR1 SGHTA, CDR2 FQGTGA. The CDR3 loop spans 16 amino acids. V shed 1 base and J shed 1 base, with 10 bases lying between them. Sequenced material: CD4+ or CD8+ T cells sorted from blood, taken in a trial of the OX40 agonist ivuxolimab. V gene TRBV7-3 combines with J gene TRBJ2-2; tentative D call: TRBD1 (6 bases). The clonotype was recovered from an adult with an advanced solid tumor such as melanoma, head and neck, liver or kidney cancer. The chain's CDR3 is CASSLSPGVNTGELFF. CDR3 DNA: TGTGCCAGCAGCTTAAGTCCAGGGGTGAACACCGGGGAGCTGTTTTTT.